This T cell receptor (beta chain) was found in a study of Ad26.COV2.S vaccination and SARS-CoV-2 variants (dated by TCRdb to about 2021). Background for the entire study: Vaccine-arm donors were drawn from COV1001, a multicentre, randomized, double-blind, placebo-controlled phase I-IIa trial of Ad26.COV2.S in healthy adults. Trial participants were randomized into five groups of five, in which low-dose or high-dose Ad26.COV2.S was given once or twice, or placebo was given on both occasions. Ad26.COV2.S was administered intramuscularly at a dose of 5x10^10 or 1x10^11 viral particles, either as one shot or as two shots given 56 days apart. Investigators did not know the trial group allocation while performing experiments and assessing outcomes. A total of around 32 samples were included in the TCR-sequenced set, comprising roughly 19 Ad26.COV2.S vaccine recipients, 5 placebo recipients and 8 SARS-CoV-2 convalescent individuals. TCRbeta repertoire sequencing was used to assess the specificity and breadth of SARS-CoV-2-reactive T cell receptors after Ad26.COV2.S vaccination.

Beyond this particular receptor, the publication reports: According to the authors, total T cell responses may have been underestimated by the TCR breadth and depth analyses. Non-spike TCR breadth was comparable between vaccine and placebo recipients, consistent with the vaccine containing only spike. Compared with placebo recipients, Ad26.COV2.S recipients showed higher spike-specific TCR breadth (P = 0.0014). After vaccination, substantial breadth of spike-specific CD8+ and CD4+ T cell responses was reported. The study lacked the statistical power to compare responses across vaccine doses or regimens.

TCRbeta CDR3 regions were sequenced with the immunoSEQ Assay. After extraction, genomic DNA underwent amplification by bias-controlled multiplex PCR, followed by high-throughput sequencing. Concerning the study's data processing: To quantify the absolute abundance of every unique TCRbeta CDR3 region, sequences were collapsed and filtered. T cell fraction was estimated by normalizing TCRbeta template counts to usable DNA, with usable DNA measured through amplification of reference genes found in all nucleated cells. Repertoire TCRs were annotated as SARS-CoV-2-specific by exact matching of V gene, CDR3 amino acid sequence and J gene to a known reactive TCR set. The reference SARS-CoV-2 TCR set came from MIRA and was filtered for enrichment in COVID-19-positive ImmuneCODE repertoires, removing public or cross-reactive TCRs. Using the MIRA antigens, annotated TCRs were further analysed by specific ORF or by position within an ORF. Depth was the summed frequency of annotated unique rearrangements, while breadth was defined as annotated unique rearrangements over total unique productive rearrangements. TCR breadth was compared between groups using two-sided Wilcoxon rank-sum tests. In its TCRdb copy, this immuneACCESS table keeps in-frame sequences only and misses some clones. Where compared with another copy, unresolved V genes explain less than half of these, and the others have no known cause. V, J and clone size derive from that table, while D and trimming were established from the DNA sequence. The table for this sample lists 350,000 to 550,000 clones; 85% to 90% of them were counted only once. Jointly, the top ten make up roughly 2.5% of the sample.

Explained via the paper, the treatment or condition label denotes: 15 to 20 received Ad26.COV2.S at low or high dose, single or two shots; about five received placebo; per-sample allocation not given. For vaccine and placebo recipients, the sequenced repertoires came from samples collected on day 63 after the first injection. Cohort 1b enrolled about two dozen adults aged 18-55 years at a single site in Boston, USA, between 29 July and 7 August 2020. As a vaccine, Ad26.COV2.S was a replication-incompetent adenovirus type 26 vector that expressed a prefusion-stabilized SARS-CoV-2 spike protein derived from the original Wuhan strain. In the case of this clone: The antigen it binds to is not known. Base qualities are not provided; no much larger clone lies one nucleotide away.

This clonotype was sampled from a person between 18 and 65 years old who received the Ad26.COV2.S COVID-19 vaccine or a placebo. The sample in question was peripheral blood, obtained in a trial of Ad26.COV2.S vaccine versus placebo.

The sequenced DNA is TGCAGTGTTTTGCGGCGGGGGGAGCTGTTTTTT. Translated, it gives CSVLRRGELFF. The chain is assembled from TRBV20-1 and TRBJ2-2; confidence is insufficient to name the D gene. The CDR3 covers 11 residues, taking in both the cysteine and the phenylalanine. Of the read, only the CDR3 DNA is kept; its 33 bases are in frame from base 1. The germline V gene (reference sequence) supplies CDR1 DFQATT and CDR2 SNEGSKA. V drops 7 bases and J drops 8 bases, leaving 11 bases in between.